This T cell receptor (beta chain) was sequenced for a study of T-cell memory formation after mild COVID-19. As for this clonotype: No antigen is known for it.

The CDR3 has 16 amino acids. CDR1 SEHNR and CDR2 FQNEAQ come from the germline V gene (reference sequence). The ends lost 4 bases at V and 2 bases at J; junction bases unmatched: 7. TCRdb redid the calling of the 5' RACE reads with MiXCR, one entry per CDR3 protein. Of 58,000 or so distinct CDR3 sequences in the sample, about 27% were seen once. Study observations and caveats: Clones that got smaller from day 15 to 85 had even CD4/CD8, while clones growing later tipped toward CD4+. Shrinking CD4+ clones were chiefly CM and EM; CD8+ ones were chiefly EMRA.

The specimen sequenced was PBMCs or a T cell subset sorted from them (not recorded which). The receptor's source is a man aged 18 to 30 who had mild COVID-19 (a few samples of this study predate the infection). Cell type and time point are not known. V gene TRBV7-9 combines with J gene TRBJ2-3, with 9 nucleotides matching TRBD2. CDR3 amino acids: CASSSPSGEATDTQYF. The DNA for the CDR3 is TGTGCCAGCAGCTCTCCTAGCGGGGAGGCCACAGATACGCAGTATTTT.